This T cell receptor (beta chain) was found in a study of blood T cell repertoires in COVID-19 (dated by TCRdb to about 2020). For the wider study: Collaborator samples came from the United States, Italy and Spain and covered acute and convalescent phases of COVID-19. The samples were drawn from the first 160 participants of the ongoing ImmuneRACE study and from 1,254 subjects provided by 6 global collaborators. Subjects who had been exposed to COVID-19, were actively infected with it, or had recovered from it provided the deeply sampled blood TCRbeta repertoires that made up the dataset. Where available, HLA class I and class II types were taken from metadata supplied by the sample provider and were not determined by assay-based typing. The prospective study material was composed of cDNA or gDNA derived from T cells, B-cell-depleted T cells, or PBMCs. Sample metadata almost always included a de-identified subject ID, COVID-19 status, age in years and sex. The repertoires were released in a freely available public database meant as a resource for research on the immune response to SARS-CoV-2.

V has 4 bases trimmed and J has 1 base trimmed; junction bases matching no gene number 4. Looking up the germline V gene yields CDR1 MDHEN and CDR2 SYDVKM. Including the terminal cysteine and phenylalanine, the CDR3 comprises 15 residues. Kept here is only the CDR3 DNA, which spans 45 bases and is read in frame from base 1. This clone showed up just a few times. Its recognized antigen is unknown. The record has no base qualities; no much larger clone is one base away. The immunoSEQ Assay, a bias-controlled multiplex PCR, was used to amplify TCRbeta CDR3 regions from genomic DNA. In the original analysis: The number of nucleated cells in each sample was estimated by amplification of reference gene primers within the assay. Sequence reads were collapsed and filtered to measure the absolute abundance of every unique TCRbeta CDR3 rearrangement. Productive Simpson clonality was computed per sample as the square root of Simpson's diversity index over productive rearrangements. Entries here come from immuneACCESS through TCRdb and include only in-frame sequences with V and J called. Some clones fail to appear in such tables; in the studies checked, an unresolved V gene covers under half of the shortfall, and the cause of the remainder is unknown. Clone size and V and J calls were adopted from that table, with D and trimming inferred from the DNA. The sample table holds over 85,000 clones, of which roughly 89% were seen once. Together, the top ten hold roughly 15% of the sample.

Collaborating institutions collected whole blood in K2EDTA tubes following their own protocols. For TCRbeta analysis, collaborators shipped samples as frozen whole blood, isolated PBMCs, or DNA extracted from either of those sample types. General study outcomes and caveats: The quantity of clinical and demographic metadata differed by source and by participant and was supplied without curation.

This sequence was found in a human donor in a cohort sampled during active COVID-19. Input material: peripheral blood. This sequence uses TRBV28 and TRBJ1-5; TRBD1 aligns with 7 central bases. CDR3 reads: CASSSLTGSNQPQHF. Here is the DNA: TGTGCCAGCAGTTCCTTGACAGGGAGCAATCAGCCCCAGCATTTT.